A single sample gave rise to the 7 T cell receptor beta chains below, sequenced in a study of cytomegalovirus exposure and HLA in healthy donors. The PCR was carried out with 60 Vbeta primers and 13 Jbeta primers. Repertoires were generated with immunoSEQ multiplex PCR, while TCRdb's copy carries only in-frame clones and drops some. Of about 97,000 clones listed, less than 10% are singletons. Sequenced sample: PBMCs. The receptors stem from a man between 50 and 59 years old in good health and CMV-seropositive.

Written as DNA, the CDR3 is TGTGCCAGCAGCGTGATAGCGAAAGAGACCCAGTACTTC. Translated: CASSVIAKETQYF. J is TRBJ2-5 and V is TRBV7-2; possible D gene TRBD2, 5 bases. V lost 5 bases, J lost 3 bases, and 10 bases lay in between. In germline, CDR1 is SGHTA, CDR2 FQGNSA. CDR3 length: 13 amino acids.

To note about this clone: Other DNA sequences in the sample encode the same CDR3. The V and J genes are TRBV14 and TRBJ2-7, with D maybe TRBD2 (6 bases). The germline V gene encodes CDR1 SGHDN and CDR2 FVKESK. Trimming cost V 1 base and J 2 bases, with 6 bases left between them. This CDR3 comprises 13 residues. This chain's CDR3 is CASSQGGAYEQYF. In DNA form, the CDR3 reads TGTGCCAGCAGCCAAGGGGGGGCCTACGAGCAGTACTTC.

This chain uses TRBV30 with TRBJ1-1; the match to TRBD1 covers 7 bases. Trimming at V came to 5 bases and at J to 0 bases, leaving 9 bases not matched to a gene. Germline CDR1 is GTSNPN and CDR2 is SVGIG (reference sequence). This CDR3 has 15 residues. CDR3 protein: CAWEYLGQLNTEAFF. The CDR3 DNA reads TGTGCCTGGGAGTACTTGGGACAGTTGAACACTGAAGCTTTCTTT. The entire variable domain, with the rest obtained from reference TRBV30 and TRBJ1-1, is as follows: SQTIHQWPATLVQPVGSPLSLECTVEGTSNPNLYWYRQAAGRGLQLLFYSVGIGQISSEVPQNLSASRPQDRQFILSSKKLLLSDSGFYLCAWEYLGQLNTEAFFGQGTRLTVV.

This clone was found once. The J gene is TRBJ1-6, the V gene TRBV11-2; 8 nucleotides agree with TRBD1. The ends lost 5 bases at V and 6 bases at J; junction bases unmatched: 0. Germline CDR1 is SGHAT and CDR2 is FQNNGV. The CDR3 sequence is 13 residues long. CDR3 residues: CASSDRGNSPLHF. CDR3 nucleotides: TGTGCCAGCAGCGACAGGGGTAATTCACCCCTCCACTTT.

The rearrangement links TRBV2 to TRBJ1-5, with 9 positions matching TRBD1. The CDR3 runs to 14 residues. The V gene's germline CDR1 is SNHLY and CDR2 FYNNEI. Losses at the gene ends were 7 bases for V and 6 bases for J; bases not matched to a gene: 7. CDR3 loop: CASNTGGSGQPQHF. DNA for the CDR3: TGTGCCAGCAATACAGGGGGCTCAGGTCAGCCCCAGCATTTT.

Only a few counts were recorded for this clone. This chain uses TRBV29-1 with TRBJ2-6; 8 bases match TRBD2. Germline-derived CDR1 and CDR2 are SQVTM and ANQGSEA. The length of the CDR3 is 15 residues. V lost 4 bases and J lost 2; bases outside the gene matches: 4. The CDR3 DNA is TGCAGCGTTGGGTTCGGGAGGGCTGGGGCCAACGTCCTGACTTTC. It is translated as CSVGFGRAGANVLTF.

There are a few counts of this clone. The rearrangement joins TRBV28 to TRBJ2-2, with 7 nucleotides matching TRBD1. V was clipped by 4 bases and J by 1 base; unmatched bases: 9. CDR1 is MDHEN, CDR2 SYDVKM, per germline. The length of the CDR3 is 17 residues. CDR3 sequence: CASSYPTGTENTGELFF. The DNA of the CDR3 is TGTGCCAGCAGTTACCCGACCGGGACAGAGAACACCGGGGAGCTGTTTTTT.